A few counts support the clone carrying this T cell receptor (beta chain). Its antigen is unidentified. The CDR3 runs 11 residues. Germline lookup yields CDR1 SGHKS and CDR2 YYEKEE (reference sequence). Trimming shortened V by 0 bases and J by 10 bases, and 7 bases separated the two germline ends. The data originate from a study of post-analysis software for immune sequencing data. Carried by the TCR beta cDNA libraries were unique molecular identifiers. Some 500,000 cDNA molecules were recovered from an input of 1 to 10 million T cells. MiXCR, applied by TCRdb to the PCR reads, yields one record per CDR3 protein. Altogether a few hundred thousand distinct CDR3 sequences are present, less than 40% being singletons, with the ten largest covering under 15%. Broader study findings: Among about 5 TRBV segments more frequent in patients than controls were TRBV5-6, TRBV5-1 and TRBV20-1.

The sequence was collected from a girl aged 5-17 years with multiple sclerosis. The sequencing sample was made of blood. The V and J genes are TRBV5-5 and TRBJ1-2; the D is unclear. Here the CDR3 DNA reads TGTGCCAGCAGCTTGGCAGGCGTCTACACCTTC. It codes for CASSLAGVYTF.